The 19 T cell receptor beta chains presented below share a single source sample, sequenced in a study of blood T cell repertoires in COVID-19. Assay used: immunoSEQ multiplex PCR; TCRdb lists only in-frame clones, some missing. The data show roughly 87,000 clones, 70% to 85% seen once. The sequenced material came from peripheral blood. Receptor source: a woman between 45 and 65 years old with acute or convalescent COVID-19.

The chain recombines TRBV11-2 with TRBJ2-1; tentative D call: TRBD2 (6 bases). V gave up 5 bases and J gave up 6 bases, with 14 bases separating them. The CDR3 runs 14 residues. Germline CDR1 is SGHAT and CDR2 is FQNNGV. The CDR3 reads CASSVSGTPNEQFF. CDR3 nucleotide sequence: TGTGCCAGCAGCGTAAGTGGGACTCCCAATGAGCAGTTCTTC.

The rearrangement links TRBV2 to TRBJ2-7, with TRBD1 identical over 8 bases. The V gene's germline CDR1 is SNHLY and CDR2 FYNNEI. Trimming took 7 bases from V and 2 from J; bases not matched to a gene: 16. The CDR3 has 17 amino acids. CDR3 bases: TGTGCCAGCATGGGGAAGGGTAGGACAGGGAGTACCTACGAGCAGTACTTC. Its protein product is CASMGKGRTGSTYEQYF.

This sequence joins TRBV19 and TRBJ2-7; 8 bases align to TRBD2. The germline V gene has CDR1 LNHDA and CDR2 SQIVND (reference sequence). This CDR3 is built from 15 residues. With V trimmed by 1 base and J by 3 bases, 5 bases remained unmatched. The CDR3 DNA follows: TGTGCCAGTAGTATAGGCGCGGGACTAGTCTACGAGCAGTACTTC. This sequence encodes CASSIGAGLVYEQYF.

The chain recombines TRBV7-6 with TRBJ2-7, with TRBD2 matching 11 bases. Germline lookup yields CDR1 SGHVS and CDR2 FNYEAQ. The CDR3 extends over 16 amino acids. V was pared by 7 bases and J by 5 bases, with 13 bases of the junction left unmatched. In nucleotides, the CDR3 is TGTGCCAGCACCCCCCTAGCGGGGGGACGTCTCGACGAGCAGTACTTC. Translation gives CASTPLAGGRLDEQYF.

The chain carries TRBV28 and TRBJ2-7; TRBD2 matches 12 bases. V trimming: 3 bases; J trimming: 5 bases; junction bases outside the gene matches: 5. The length of the CDR3 is 15 residues. Germline CDR1 is MDHEN and CDR2 is SYDVKM. CDR3 sequence (DNA): TGTGCCAGCAGTTTTCCTAGCGGGGGGGCCCACGAGCAGTACTTC. Encoded protein: CASSFPSGGAHEQYF.

This clone showed up just a few times. The chain has TRBV5-1 and TRBJ2-2; D may be TRBD2 (5 bases). V was clipped by 2 bases and J by 2 bases, with 7 bases between them. The CDR3 loop spans 14 amino acids. CDR1 is SGHRS, CDR2 YFSETQ, per germline. CDR3 DNA sequence: TGCGCCAGCAGCTTCAGCGGAAACACCGGGGAGCTGTTTTTT. This encodes CASSFSGNTGELFF.

The gene calls are TRBV7-2 and TRBJ2-7; D gene unclear. The length of the CDR3 is 15 residues. Germline V gene lookup returns CDR1 SGHTA and CDR2 FQGNSA. V was pared by 5 bases and J by 0 bases, with 14 bases between. For the CDR3, the DNA is TGTGCCAGCAGCAGCCTATTACCTTTCTCCTACGAGCAGTACTTC. This encodes CASSSLLPFSYEQYF. The entire variable domain, with the rest obtained from reference TRBV7-2 and TRBJ2-7, is as follows: GAGVSQSPSNKVTEKGKDVELRCDPISGHTALYWYRQSLGQGLEFLIYFQGNSAPDKSGLPSDRFSAERTGGSVSTLTIQRTQQEDSAVYLCASSSLLPFSYEQYFGPGTRLTVT.

This clone was counted once. V is TRBV15 and J is TRBJ1-2; possibly TRBD1 for D (5 bases). V lost 0 bases to trimming and J lost 4 bases, with 15 bases between them. Germline lookup yields CDR1 LNHNV and CDR2 YYDKDF (reference sequence). The CDR3 consists of 16 residues. The CDR3 DNA follows: TGTGCCACCAGCAGAGATCGGGCAGGGCAGTCCTATGGCTACACCTTC. This translates into CATSRDRAGQSYGYTF.

The chain carries TRBV19 and TRBJ2-1, with 9 positions matching TRBD2. The V gene's germline CDR1 is LNHDA and CDR2 SQIVND (reference sequence). After removal of 2 bases from V and 13 bases from J, the junction contained 6 bases not matched to a gene. This CDR3 region has 13 residues. The CDR3 protein is CASSISGGPPQFF. CDR3 nucleotides: TGTGCCAGTAGTATAAGCGGGGGGCCCCCCCAGTTCTTC. Together with reference TRBV19 and TRBJ2-1, the CDR3 gives the full variable domain: DGGITQSPKYLFRKEGQNVTLSCEQNLNHDAMYWYRQDPGQGLRLIYYSQIVNDFQKGDIAEGYSVSREKKESFPLTVTSAQKNPTAFYLCASSISGGPPQFFGPGTRLTVL.

V usage is TRBV5-4 and J usage is TRBJ2-1; D may be TRBD1 (6 bases). V lost 3 bases to trimming and J lost 7 bases, with 11 bases between them. The germline V gene has CDR1 SGHNT and CDR2 YYREEE (reference sequence). The CDR3 is 13 residues long. CDR3 sequence: CASSSWTVNEQFF. The CDR3 coding sequence is TGTGCCAGCAGCTCTTGGACAGTTAATGAGCAGTTCTTC.

The CDR3 sequence: CASSGQGSGGYTF. The CDR3 bases are TGTGCCAGCAGCGGCCAGGGAAGTGGCGGCTACACCTTC. V gene TRBV6-2 or TRBV6-3 combines with J gene TRBJ1-2; D possibly corresponds to TRBD1 (5 bases). Per germline, CDR1 MNHEY and CDR2 SVGEGT. This CDR3 is 13 amino acids long. Trimming took 6 bases from V and 8 from J, leaving 16 bases between them.

The chain carries TRBV28 and TRBJ2-1; 8 bases line up with TRBD1. V shed 5 bases and J 2 bases; nucleotides not matched to a gene: 5. The CDR3 totals 15 residues. Per germline, CDR1 MDHEN and CDR2 SYDVKM. The CDR3 DNA follows: TGTGCCAGCAGTGGACAGGGAGTCGCCTACAATGAGCAGTTCTTC. Translation gives CASSGQGVAYNEQFF.

The chain uses TRBV5-6 and TRBJ1-1, with D possibly TRBD1 on 5 matching bases. V lost 3 bases and J lost 10, with 16 bases in between. This CDR3 comprises 13 residues. Germline values: CDR1 SGHDT, CDR2 YYEEEE. CDR3 sequence: CASSWGLSKGAFF. As DNA, the CDR3 is TGTGCCAGCAGCTGGGGCCTTTCCAAGGGAGCTTTCTTT.

The CDR3 sequence is CASSLGTHNEQFF. CDR3 nucleotides: TGCGCCAGCAGCTTGGGGACACACAATGAGCAGTTCTTC. The rearrangement links TRBV5-1 to TRBJ2-1, with a weak D call TRBD1 (5 bases). This CDR3 is built from 13 residues. Germline V gene sequence: CDR1 SGHRS, CDR2 YFSETQ. Trimming stripped 0 bases from V and 5 bases from J, with 6 bases between. The whole variable domain, remainder taken from reference TRBV5-1 and TRBJ2-1, is KAGVTQTPRYLIKTRGQQVTLSCSPISGHRSVSWYQQTPGQGLQFLFEYFSETQRNKGNFPGRFSGRQFSNSRSEMNVSTLELGDSALYLCASSLGTHNEQFFGPGTRLTVL.

The table lists this clone with a count of one. The V call is TRBV12-3 or TRBV12-4, the J call TRBJ1-4; D not resolved. This CDR3 has 11 amino acids. Trimming shortened V by 3 bases and J by 12 bases, and 8 bases separated the two germline ends. Here the CDR3 reads CASSFSEELFF. DNA for the CDR3: TGTGCCAGCAGTTTTAGTGAGGAACTGTTTTTT.

The chain couples TRBV6-6 to TRBJ1-1; no definite D call. The V and J ends lost 6 bases and 4 bases respectively, with 12 bases between them. The length of the CDR3 is 13 residues. The V gene's germline CDR1 is MNHNY and CDR2 SVGAGI (reference sequence). CDR3 DNA sequence: TGTGCCAGCAGCCCCCGCGGATCCACTGAAGCTTTCTTT. Encoded protein: CASSPRGSTEAFF.

This chain connects TRBV28 to TRBJ1-2, with unresolved D. In germline, CDR1 is MDHEN, CDR2 SYDVKM. V dropped 6 bases and J dropped 5 bases, with 25 bases sitting between them. The CDR3 has 17 amino acids. CDR3 bases: TGTGCCAGCAGATCTCCTTTAGGGAGACCGATTCCTTATGGCTACACCTTC. Its protein product is CASRSPLGRPIPYGYTF.

The chain is built from TRBV6-5 and TRBJ2-3; D might be TRBD2 (6 bases). Trimming removed 7 bases from V and 4 bases from J, with 12 bases in between. The germline V gene encodes CDR1 MNHEY and CDR2 SVGAGI. CDR3 length equals 13 residues. CDR3 DNA sequence: TGTGCCAGCACCACCGGGGAGGCAGATACGCAGTATTTT. It encodes CASTTGEADTQYF.

The chain is built from TRBV12-3 or TRBV12-4 and TRBJ2-1; D is possibly TRBD1 (5 bases). This CDR3 region has 11 residues. Trimming took off 4 bases at V and 10 bases at J, with 8 bases between the two ends. CDR3 in DNA: TGTGCCAGCAGTTCCGACAGAGAGCAGTTCTTC. It codes for CASSSDREQFF.